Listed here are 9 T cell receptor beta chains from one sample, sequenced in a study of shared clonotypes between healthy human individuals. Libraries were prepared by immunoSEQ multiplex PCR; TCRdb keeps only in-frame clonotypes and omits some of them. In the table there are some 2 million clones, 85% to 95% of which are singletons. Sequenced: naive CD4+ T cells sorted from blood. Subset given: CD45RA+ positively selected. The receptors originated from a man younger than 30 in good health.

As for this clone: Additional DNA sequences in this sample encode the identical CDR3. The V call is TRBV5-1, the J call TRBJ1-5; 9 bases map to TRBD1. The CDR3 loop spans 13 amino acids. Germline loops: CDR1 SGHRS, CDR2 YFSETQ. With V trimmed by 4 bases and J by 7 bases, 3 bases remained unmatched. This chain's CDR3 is CASSRTGEQPQHF. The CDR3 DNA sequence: TGCGCCAGCAGCAGGACAGGGGAGCAGCCCCAGCATTTT. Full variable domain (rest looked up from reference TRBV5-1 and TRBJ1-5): KAGVTQTPRYLIKTRGQQVTLSCSPISGHRSVSWYQQTPGQGLQFLFEYFSETQRNKGNFPGRFSGRQFSNSRSEMNVSTLELGDSALYLCASSRTGEQPQHFGDGTRLSIL.

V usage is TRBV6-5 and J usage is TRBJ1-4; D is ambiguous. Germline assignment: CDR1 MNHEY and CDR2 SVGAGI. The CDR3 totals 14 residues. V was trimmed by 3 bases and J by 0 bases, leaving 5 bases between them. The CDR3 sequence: CASSYASTNEKLFF. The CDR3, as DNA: TGTGCCAGCAGTTATGCATCAACTAATGAAAAACTGTTTTTT.

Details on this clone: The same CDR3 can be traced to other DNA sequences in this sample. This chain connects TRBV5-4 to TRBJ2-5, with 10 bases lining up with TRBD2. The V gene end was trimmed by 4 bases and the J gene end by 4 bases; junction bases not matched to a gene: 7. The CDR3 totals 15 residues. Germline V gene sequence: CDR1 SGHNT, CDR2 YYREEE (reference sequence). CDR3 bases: TGTGCCAGCAGCCCGAGCGGGGGGGCCCCAGAGACCCAGTACTTC. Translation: CASSPSGGAPETQYF.

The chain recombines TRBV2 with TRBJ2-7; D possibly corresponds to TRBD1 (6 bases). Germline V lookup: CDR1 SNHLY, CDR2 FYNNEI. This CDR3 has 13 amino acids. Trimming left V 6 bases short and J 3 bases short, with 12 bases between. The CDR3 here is CASSMTGDYEQYF. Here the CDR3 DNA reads TGTGCCAGCAGCATGACAGGTGACTACGAGCAGTACTTC.

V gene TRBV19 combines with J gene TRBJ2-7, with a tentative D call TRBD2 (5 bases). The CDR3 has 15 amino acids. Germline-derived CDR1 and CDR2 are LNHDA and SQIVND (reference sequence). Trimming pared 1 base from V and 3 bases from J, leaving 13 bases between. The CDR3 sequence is CASSIALGLHYEQYF. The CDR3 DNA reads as TGTGCCAGTAGTATAGCACTTGGACTCCACTACGAGCAGTACTTC.

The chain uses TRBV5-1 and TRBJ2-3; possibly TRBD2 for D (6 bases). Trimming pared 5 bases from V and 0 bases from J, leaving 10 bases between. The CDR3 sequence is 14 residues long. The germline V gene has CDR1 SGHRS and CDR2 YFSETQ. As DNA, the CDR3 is TGCGCCAGCAGGCGGGGATCGAGCACAGATACGCAGTATTTT. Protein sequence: CASRRGSSTDTQYF.

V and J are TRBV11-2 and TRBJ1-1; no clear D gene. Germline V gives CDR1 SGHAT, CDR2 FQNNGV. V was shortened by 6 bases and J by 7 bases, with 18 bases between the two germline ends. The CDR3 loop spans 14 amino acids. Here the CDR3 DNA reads TGTGCCAGCAGTCCGACGGGCCGACGGCTTGAAGCTTTCTTT. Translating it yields CASSPTGRRLEAFF.

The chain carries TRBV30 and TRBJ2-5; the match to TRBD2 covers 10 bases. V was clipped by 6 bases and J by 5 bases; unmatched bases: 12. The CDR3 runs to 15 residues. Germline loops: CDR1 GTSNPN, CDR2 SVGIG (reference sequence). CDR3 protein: CACTPPSGGGETQYF. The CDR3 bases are TGTGCCTGCACCCCCCCTAGCGGGGGAGGTGAGACCCAGTACTTC.

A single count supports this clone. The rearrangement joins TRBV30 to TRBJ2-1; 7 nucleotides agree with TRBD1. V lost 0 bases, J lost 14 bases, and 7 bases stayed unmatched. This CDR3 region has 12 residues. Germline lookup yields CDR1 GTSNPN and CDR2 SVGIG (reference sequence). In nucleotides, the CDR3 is TGTGCCTGGAGTGTACAATCGACAGGGAAGTTCTTC. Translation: CAWSVQSTGKFF.